This TCR beta chain was observed in a study of cytomegalovirus exposure and HLA in healthy donors. Germline V gene lookup returns CDR1 MGHRA and CDR2 YSYEKL. This CDR3 contains 18 residues. Trimming took 3 bases from V and 3 from J; bases not matched to a gene: 12. The PCR contained 60 Vbeta and 13 Jbeta primers. Profiling relied on immunoSEQ multiplex PCR, and the TCRdb table lists in-frame clones only, not all of them. In the table there are approximately 110,000 clones, roughly 74% of which are singletons. Healthy individuals who donated bone marrow served as the donors. This chain links TRBV4-1 with TRBJ2-3; 10 bases map to TRBD2. Input material: PBMCs. The receptor's source is a woman aged 45-65 years in good health and CMV-seropositive. The CDR3 here is CASSHPPQRGGRTDTQYF. The CDR3 DNA sequence: TGCGCCAGCAGCCACCCCCCCCAGCGGGGGGGCAGGACAGATACGCAGTATTTT.